A single sample gave rise to the 22 T cell receptor beta chains below, sequenced in a study of T cell responses to AZD1222 COVID-19 vaccine. The table came from immunoSEQ multiplex PCR; TCRdb's copy has only in-frame clones and leaves some out. The table lists under 150,000 clones, about nine tenths of them singletons, with around 1.6% in the top ten. This specimen consisted of peripheral blood, obtained 28 days after the second AZD1222 dose. Receptors were obtained from an adult who received the AZD1222 COVID-19 vaccine.

J is TRBJ1-3 and V is TRBV2; 9 bases are a match to TRBD1. The J segment lost 2 bases and the V segment lost 9 bases, leaving 2 bases of the junction unmatched. CDR3 size: 13 residues. Germline CDR1 is SNHLY and CDR2 is FYNNEI. CDR3 nucleotide sequence: TGTGCCAGTACAGGGGGCACTGGAAACACCATATATTTT. Its translation: CASTGGTGNTIYF.

The CDR3, as DNA: TGTGCCAGCAGCTTAGAGGGCAGGGTGAATGAAAAACTGTTTTTT. Translating it yields CASSLEGRVNEKLFF. The chain links TRBV11-2 to TRBJ1-4, with a weak D call TRBD1 (5 bases). Trimming removed 0 bases from V and 5 bases from J, with 10 bases in between. CDR3 length equals 15 residues. CDR1 and CDR2 from the germline V gene are SGHAT and FQNNGV. Full variable domain (remainder filled in from reference TRBV11-2 and TRBJ1-4): EAGVAQSPRYKIIEKRQSVAFWCNPISGHATLYWYQQILGQGPKLLIQFQNNGVVDDSQLPKDRFSAERLKGVDSTLKIQPAKLEDSAVYLCASSLEGRVNEKLFFGSGTQLSVL.

This chain joins TRBV6-2 or TRBV6-3 and TRBJ2-1; 7 bases agree with TRBD2. The J segment lost 7 bases and the V segment lost 5 bases, leaving 14 bases of the junction unmatched. The CDR3 loop spans 16 amino acids. The germline V gene has CDR1 MNHEY and CDR2 SVGEGT. The CDR3 spells CASSKLSGIFGNEQFF. CDR3 bases: TGTGCCAGCAGTAAACTCAGCGGGATCTTCGGAAATGAGCAGTTCTTC.

V gene TRBV6-1 combines with J gene TRBJ2-1, with 7 bases that match TRBD2. Germline V gene sequence: CDR1 MNHNS, CDR2 SASEGT. V lost 1 base and J lost 0; bases outside the gene matches: 9. This CDR3 has 18 amino acids. The CDR3 region is CASSEVMRGLTSYNEQFF. Here the CDR3 DNA reads TGTGCCAGCAGTGAAGTAATGCGGGGGTTGACCTCCTACAATGAGCAGTTCTTC.

The chain employs TRBV14 and TRBJ2-2; TRBD2 aligns across 7 bases. This CDR3 has 15 residues. CDR1 and CDR2 from the germline V gene are SGHDN and FVKESK. The V gene end was trimmed by 5 bases and the J gene end by 6 bases; junction bases not matched to a gene: 9. CDR3 nucleotide sequence: TGTGCCAGCAGCAAGCTAGCGGTCCGGGCCGGGGAGCTGTTTTTT. It encodes CASSKLAVRAGELFF.

V is TRBV28 and J is TRBJ1-4; a possible D gene is TRBD1 (5 bases). CDR1 is MDHEN and CDR2 is SYDVKM in the germline V gene. V lost 6 bases, J lost 0 bases, and 14 bases lay in between. The CDR3 consists of 16 residues. Here the CDR3 DNA reads TGTGCCAGCAGCTCCTCGACAGTCGCAACTAATGAAAAACTGTTTTTT. It yields the protein CASSSSTVATNEKLFF.

With respect to this clone: A read error is possible here, since a much larger clone lies one base away. This sequence joins TRBV11-2 and TRBJ2-7; TRBD1 agrees at 7 bases. This CDR3 is 14 amino acids long. Trimming removed 1 base from V and 2 bases from J; junction bases left unmatched: 2. Germline values: CDR1 SGHAT, CDR2 FQNNGV. This CDR3 reads CASSLGTGTYEQYF. CDR3 in DNA: TGTGCCAGCAGCTTAGGGACAGGTACCTACGAGCAGTACTTC. Variable domain in full (rest from reference TRBV11-2 and TRBJ2-7): EAGVAQSPRYKIIEKRQSVAFWCNPISGHATLYWYQQILGQGPKLLIQFQNNGVVDDSQLPKDRFSAERLKGVDSTLKIQPAKLEDSAVYLCASSLGTGTYEQYFGPGTRLTVT.

This chain links TRBV7-2 with TRBJ2-1; no clear D. Trimming cost V 5 bases and J 0 bases, with 14 bases left between them. CDR3 length equals 16 residues. Germline CDR1 reads SGHTA; CDR2 reads FQGNSA. CDR3 nucleotide sequence: TGTGCCAGCAGCCCGACGACCTTGAGCTCCTACAATGAGCAGTTCTTC. It encodes CASSPTTLSSYNEQFF. The variable domain in full, with the rest retrieved from reference TRBV7-2 and TRBJ2-1, is GAGVSQSPSNKVTEKGKDVELRCDPISGHTALYWYRQSLGQGLEFLIYFQGNSAPDKSGLPSDRFSAERTGGSVSTLTIQRTQQEDSAVYLCASSPTTLSSYNEQFFGPGTRLTVL.

The chain combines TRBV5-4 with TRBJ1-1; TRBD1 agrees at 7 bases. The CDR3 totals 14 residues. V was clipped by 0 bases and J by 5 bases; unmatched bases: 4. Per the germline V gene, CDR1 is SGHNT and CDR2 is YYREEE (reference sequence). CDR3 coding DNA: TGTGCCAGCAGCTTGGCAGGGGGGAATACTGAAGCTTTCTTT. It encodes CASSLAGGNTEAFF.

CDR3 DNA: TGTGCCAGCAGTTTGATTGGGACAAGGGGCAATCAGCCCCAGCATTTT. This sequence encodes CASSLIGTRGNQPQHF. The genes are TRBV28 and TRBJ1-5; D is possibly TRBD1 (6 bases). This CDR3 is built from 16 residues. V was pared by 3 bases and J by 2 bases, with 14 bases between. The germline V gene encodes CDR1 MDHEN and CDR2 SYDVKM.

J is TRBJ1-2 and V is TRBV10-3; a weak D match, TRBD1 (5 bases). Germline CDR1 reads ENHRY; CDR2 reads SYGVKD. V was trimmed by 0 bases and J by 2 bases, leaving 10 bases between them. This CDR3 contains 15 residues. CDR3 in amino acids: CAISESGLENYGYTF. The CDR3, as DNA: TGTGCCATCAGTGAGTCGGGACTCGAAAACTATGGCTACACCTTC.

This sequence joins TRBV2 and TRBJ1-3; D not resolved. CDR3 length equals 13 residues. The V end lost 6 bases, the J end lost 4 bases, and 10 bases lay between the germline ends. Germline lookup yields CDR1 SNHLY and CDR2 FYNNEI. The CDR3 sequence: CASRPAGGNTIYF. The CDR3 DNA reads TGTGCCAGCAGGCCGGCTGGAGGAAACACCATATATTTT.

The chain employs TRBV6-5 and TRBJ1-1; TRBD1 might be the D (5 bases). The germline gives CDR1 MNHEY, CDR2 SVGAGI. The CDR3 extends over 15 amino acids. V was trimmed by 7 bases and J by 1 base, leaving 16 bases between them. CDR3 amino acids: CASIREGPQNTEAFF. The DNA of the CDR3 is TGTGCCAGCATTAGAGAGGGACCTCAGAACACTGAAGCTTTCTTT.

The genes are TRBV4-2 and TRBJ1-2; 9 bases line up with TRBD1. The CDR3 length is 14 residues. V trimming: 7 bases; J trimming: 7 bases; junction bases outside the gene matches: 10. The germline CDR1 and CDR2 sequences are LGHNA and YNFKEQ. The DNA for the CDR3 is TGTGCCAGCACCCAGCCCGGGACAGGGTTTGGCTACACCTTC. Translating gives CASTQPGTGFGYTF.

Comment on this clone: This sample also contains other DNA sequences that code for the same CDR3. The chain links TRBV5-1 to TRBJ1-1; D might be TRBD1 (6 bases). The germline gives CDR1 SGHRS, CDR2 YFSETQ. V was pared by 4 bases and J by 2 bases, with 12 bases between. The CDR3 is 14 amino acids. The CDR3 region has the DNA TGCGCCAGCAGCCAAGGACAGTTAAACACTGAAGCTTTCTTT. Its translation: CASSQGQLNTEAFF.

The J gene is TRBJ1-6, the V gene TRBV14, with a possible D match to TRBD1 (6 bases). V was pared by 7 bases and J by 4 bases, with 8 bases between. In germline, CDR1 is SGHDN, CDR2 FVKESK. This CDR3 has 13 amino acids. CDR3: CASTGQYNSPLHF. The CDR3 region has the DNA TGTGCCAGCACCGGACAGTATAATTCACCCCTCCACTTT.

This sequence joins TRBV7-9 and TRBJ1-2; 9 positions match TRBD1. The CDR3 is made up of 13 amino acids. The V gene's germline CDR1 is SEHNR and CDR2 FQNEAQ (reference sequence). V lost 5 bases and J lost 6; bases outside the gene matches: 4. The CDR3 nucleotides read TGTGCCAGCAGCCGGACAGGGGAGGATGGCTACACCTTC. This codes for CASSRTGEDGYTF. Full variable domain (rest looked up from reference TRBV7-9 and TRBJ1-2): DTGVSQNPRHKITKRGQNVTFRCDPISEHNRLYWYRQTLGQGPEFLTYFQNEAQLEKSRLLSDRFSAERPKGSFSTLEIQRTEQGDSAMYLCASSRTGEDGYTFGSGTRLTVV.

This chain links TRBV6-1 with TRBJ1-1; the D is unclear. Trimming took off 2 bases at V and 12 bases at J, with 16 bases between the two ends. The CDR3 sequence is 13 residues long. Germline CDR1 reads MNHNS; CDR2 reads SASEGT. DNA of the CDR3: TGTGCCAGCAGTGAAAGGACCAGTTCGCTTCCTTTCTTT. This encodes CASSERTSSLPFF.

The CDR3 loop is CSVRGGGTEAFF. CDR3 sequence (DNA): TGCAGCGTACGGGGGGGCGGCACTGAAGCTTTCTTT. This chain joins TRBV29-1 and TRBJ1-1; perhaps TRBD1 as D (6 bases). The germline gives CDR1 SQVTM, CDR2 ANQGSEA. The V end was cut by 6 bases, the J end by 4 bases, with 12 bases between. This CDR3 region has 12 residues.

This clone was recorded only once. The V and J genes are TRBV19 and TRBJ2-3; 7 nucleotides match TRBD1. CDR3 size: 14 residues. V shed 3 bases, J shed 1 base, and the junction held 1 base outside the gene matches. Germline CDR1 LNHDA, CDR2 SQIVND (reference sequence). For the CDR3, the DNA is TGTGCCAGTAGTATTGACAGGGGCACAGATACGCAGTATTTT. Its translation: CASSIDRGTDTQYF.

This clone has a single count. The chain uses TRBV11-3 and TRBJ2-2; D is unresolved. CDR3 length equals 13 residues. The germline CDR1 and CDR2 sequences are SGHNT and YENEEA. V lost 5 bases to trimming and J lost 3 bases, with 7 bases between them. The CDR3 protein is CASSTGDTGELFF. The CDR3 DNA reads as TGTGCCAGCAGCACCGGAGACACCGGGGAGCTGTTTTTT.

The chain carries TRBV24-1 and TRBJ2-2; possible D gene TRBD2, 5 bases. The germline V gene encodes CDR1 KGHDR and CDR2 SFDVKD. The V end lost 4 bases, the J end lost 2 bases, and 13 bases lay between the germline ends. The CDR3 runs 16 residues. The chain's CDR3 is CATSDTPGKNTGELFF. Here the CDR3 DNA reads TGTGCCACCAGTGACACGCCGGGAAAAAACACCGGGGAGCTGTTTTTT.